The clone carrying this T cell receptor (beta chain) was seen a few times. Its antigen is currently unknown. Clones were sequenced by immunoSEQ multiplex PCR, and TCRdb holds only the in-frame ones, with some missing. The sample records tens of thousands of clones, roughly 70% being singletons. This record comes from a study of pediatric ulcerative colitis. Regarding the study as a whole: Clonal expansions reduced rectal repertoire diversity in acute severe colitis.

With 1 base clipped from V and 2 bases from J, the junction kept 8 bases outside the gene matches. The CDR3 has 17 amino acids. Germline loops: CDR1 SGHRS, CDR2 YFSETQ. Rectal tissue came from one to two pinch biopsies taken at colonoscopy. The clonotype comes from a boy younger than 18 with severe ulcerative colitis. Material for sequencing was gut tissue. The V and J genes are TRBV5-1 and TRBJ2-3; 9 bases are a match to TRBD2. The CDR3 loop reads CASSLSPAGGFTDTQYF. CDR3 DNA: TGCGCCAGCAGCTTGTCTCCCGCGGGGGGGTTCACAGATACGCAGTATTTT.